This T cell receptor beta chain was documented in a study of blood T cells in healthy people across ages. The CDR3 totals 14 residues. V was clipped by 3 bases and J by 5 bases, with 13 bases between them. Germline V CDR1 and CDR2: MGHRA, YSYEKL. The second PCR ran roughly 6 to 11 cycles with a sample-barcoded 5' primer and J-beta primers. TCRdb redid the calling of the 5' RACE reads with MiXCR, one entry per CDR3 protein. The sample carries fewer than 2,000,000 distinct CDR3 sequences, roughly two fifths recorded once. J is TRBJ2-5 and V is TRBV4-1, with a weak D call TRBD1 (6 bases). The sequenced sample was blood. This sequence originates from a human donor in good health. The CDR3 DNA follows: TGCGCCAGCAGCCAGACCCCAGGGGCGGAGACCCAGTACTTC. Its protein product is CASSQTPGAETQYF.